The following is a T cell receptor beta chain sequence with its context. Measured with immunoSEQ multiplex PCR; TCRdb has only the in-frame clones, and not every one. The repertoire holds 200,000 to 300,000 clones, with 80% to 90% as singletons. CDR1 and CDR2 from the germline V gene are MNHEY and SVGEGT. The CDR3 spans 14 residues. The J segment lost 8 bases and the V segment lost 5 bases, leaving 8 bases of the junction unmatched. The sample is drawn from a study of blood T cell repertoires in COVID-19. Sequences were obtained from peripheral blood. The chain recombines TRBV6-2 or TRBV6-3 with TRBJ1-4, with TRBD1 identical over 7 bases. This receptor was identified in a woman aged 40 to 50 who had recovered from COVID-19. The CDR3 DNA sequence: TGTGCCAGCAGTGGGACAGCCCGGAGGGAAAAACTGTTTTTT. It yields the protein CASSGTARREKLFF.